This is a list of T cell receptor beta chains from one sample in a study of blood T cells in healthy people across ages. TCRdb fed the 5' RACE reads into MiXCR, producing one record per CDR3 protein. The repertoire holds 800,000 to 950,000 distinct CDR3 sequences, with 25% to 35% as singletons. These records were also assigned to another study, of T cells of mothers and their children.

The sequenced material came from blood. Receptors were obtained from a woman in her thirties or forties in good health. Each CDR3 is given with its conserved first and last residue. D genes are given only for firm matches. Expanded clones are given a class, and other clones once, few, many or no size at all.

V gene: TRBV9; D gene: -; J gene: TRBJ2-1; clone size: -; CDR3 DNA: TGTGCCAGCAGCGGTGAGGGTTTGCATGAGCAGTTCTTC; CDR3 protein: CASSGEGLHEQFF
V gene: TRBV7-3; D gene: -; J gene: TRBJ2-1; clone size: -; CDR3 DNA: TGTGCCAGCAGCTCCCAGCCCGGGAATGAGCAGTTCTTC; CDR3 protein: CASSSQPGNEQFF
V gene: TRBV12-5; D gene: TRBD1; J gene: TRBJ2-7; clone size: -; CDR3 DNA: TGTGCTAGTGGTTTGGACCCCGGGACAGGTAACGAGCAGTACTTC; CDR3 protein: CASGLDPGTGNEQYF
V gene: TRBV7-2; D gene: -; J gene: TRBJ1-4; clone size: few; CDR3 DNA: TGTGCCAGCAGCTCCTGGGTCGAACGAGCAGATGAAAAACTGTTTTTT; CDR3 protein: CASSSWVERADEKLFF
V gene: TRBV14; D gene: TRBD1; J gene: TRBJ2-7; clone size: few; CDR3 DNA: TGTGCCAGCAGCCAAGATGAAACCGACAGGGGGCAACTAAGGGGGATAGCCAAAAACACTCAGTACTTC; CDR3 protein: CASSQDETDRGQLRGIAKNTQYF
V gene: TRBV12-3/TRBV12-4; D gene: -; J gene: TRBJ1-1; clone size: -; CDR3 DNA: TGTGCCGTGAGGGGGGATTGGACTGAAGCTTTCTTT; CDR3 protein: CAVRGDWTEAFF
V gene: TRBV29-1; D gene: -; J gene: TRBJ1-2; clone size: many; CDR3 DNA: TGCAGCGTCAAGGCGGGGAGCGGTGCCTATGGCTACACCTTC; CDR3 protein: CSVKAGSGAYGYTF
V gene: TRBV5-1; D gene: -; J gene: TRBJ2-7; clone size: many; CDR3 DNA: TGCGCCAGCACCGGAAATTTTAACTACGAGCAGTACTTC; CDR3 protein: CASTGNFNYEQYF
V gene: TRBV4-1; D gene: TRBD2; J gene: TRBJ2-2; clone size: -; CDR3 DNA: TGCGCCAGCAGCCAAGTCGCCGTACTAGCGGGGGGCCCGAACACCGGGGAGCTGTTTTTT; CDR3 protein: CASSQVAVLAGGPNTGELFF
V gene: TRBV7-2; D gene: -; J gene: TRBJ2-7; clone size: -; CDR3 DNA: TGTGCCAGCAGCTTATTATTGTTACAGGGTAATCCCCACGAGCAGTACTTC; CDR3 protein: CASSLLLLQGNPHEQYF
V gene: TRBV2; D gene: -; J gene: TRBJ1-5; clone size: few; CDR3 DNA: TGTGCCAGCAGTCCTAGGGGTAGAACTCAGCCCCAGCATTTT; CDR3 protein: CASSPRGRTQPQHF
V gene: TRBV7-2; D gene: TRBD1; J gene: TRBJ1-2; clone size: many; CDR3 DNA: TGTGCCAGCAGCTCAGGGGGAGTTATCTATGGCTACACCTTC; CDR3 protein: CASSSGGVIYGYTF
V gene: TRBV20-1; D gene: -; J gene: TRBJ1-2; clone size: many; CDR3 DNA: TGCAGTGCTAGATCCGGACAGCAAAACTATGGCTACACCTTC; CDR3 protein: CSARSGQQNYGYTF
V gene: TRBV29-1; D gene: -; J gene: TRBJ1-2; clone size: many; CDR3 DNA: TGCAGCGTTACAGTGAACTATGGCTACACCTTC; CDR3 protein: CSVTVNYGYTF
V gene: TRBV7-2; D gene: -; J gene: TRBJ2-7; clone size: many; CDR3 DNA: TGTGCCAGCAGCTTAGATCCCGCCGCCTCCTACGAGCAGTACTTC; CDR3 protein: CASSLDPAASYEQYF
V gene: TRBV7-2; D gene: TRBD2; J gene: TRBJ2-1; clone size: few; CDR3 DNA: TGTGCCAGCAGCTTAGCGGCGGGGGGGCCGGTAGTAAATGAGCAGTTCTTC; CDR3 protein: CASSLAAGGPVVNEQFF
V gene: TRBV18; D gene: -; J gene: TRBJ1-6; clone size: -; CDR3 DNA: TGTGCCAGCTCACCAGGGGAAAATTCACCCCTCCACTTT; CDR3 protein: CASSPGENSPLHF
V gene: TRBV6-6; D gene: -; J gene: TRBJ2-1; clone size: -; CDR3 DNA: TGTGCCAGCAGTCAGCTTGGGGGAGACGGGGAGCAGTTCTTC; CDR3 protein: CASSQLGGDGEQFF
V gene: TRBV9; D gene: TRBD2; J gene: TRBJ2-3; clone size: -; CDR3 DNA: TGTGCCAGCAGCGTAGGACTAGCGGGGGGGTGGACAGATACGCAGTATTTT; CDR3 protein: CASSVGLAGGWTDTQYF
V gene: TRBV29-1; D gene: TRBD1; J gene: TRBJ2-1; clone size: -; CDR3 DNA: TGCAGCTACATTATGAGACAGGGCTCCTACAATGAGCAGTTCTTC; CDR3 protein: CSYIMRQGSYNEQFF
V gene: TRBV3-1; D gene: -; J gene: TRBJ1-1; clone size: -; CDR3 DNA: TGTGCCAGCAGACATCGAACAACTGAAGCTTTCTTT; CDR3 protein: CASRHRTTEAFF
V gene: TRBV5-1; D gene: TRBD2; J gene: TRBJ2-1; clone size: many; CDR3 DNA: TGCGCCAGCAGCTTTGGCGGGGGGAGGAATGAGCAGTTCTTC; CDR3 protein: CASSFGGGRNEQFF
V gene: TRBV3-1; D gene: -; J gene: TRBJ2-7; clone size: -; CDR3 DNA: TGTGCCAGCAGCCAAGCGGGACGCTACTCCTACGAGCAGTACTTC; CDR3 protein: CASSQAGRYSYEQYF
V gene: TRBV7-9; D gene: TRBD1; J gene: TRBJ1-5; clone size: -; CDR3 DNA: TGTGCCAGCAGCCCTCAGACAGGGGATCAGCCCCAGCATTTT; CDR3 protein: CASSPQTGDQPQHF
V gene: TRBV5-1; D gene: -; J gene: TRBJ2-3; clone size: -; CDR3 DNA: TGCGCCTGCAGCTTGGGGGGACTGCTAGATACGCAGTATTTT; CDR3 protein: CACSLGGLLDTQYF
V gene: TRBV29-1; D gene: -; J gene: TRBJ2-7; clone size: many; CDR3 DNA: TGCAGCGCCACAGGGATGGGATACTACGAGCAGTACTTC; CDR3 protein: CSATGMGYYEQYF
V gene: TRBV4-1; D gene: -; J gene: TRBJ2-7; clone size: -; CDR3 DNA: TGCGCCAGCAGCCAAGGCCTGGCAGGGCAATCCTACGAGCAGTACTTC; CDR3 protein: CASSQGLAGQSYEQYF